The sequence of this TCR beta chain was determined in a study of neoadjuvant nivolumab and ipilimumab in lung cancer. Sequencing used immunoSEQ multiplex PCR; TCRdb keeps in-frame clones, though not all of them. The sample carries roughly 13,000 clones, roughly 95% recorded once. Regarding the study as a whole: From pretherapy to surgery, tumor richness and clonality rose with dual therapy.

In regard to this clone: The antigen remains unidentified.

Germline V gene sequence: CDR1 SGHKS, CDR2 YYEKEE (reference sequence). Trimming cost V 4 bases and J 0 bases; bases outside gene matches: 6. The CDR3 contains 16 residues. The chain has TRBV5-5 and TRBJ2-2; 7 bases are shared with TRBD1. The material was peripheral blood, obtained after neoadjuvant nivolumab, alone or with ipilimumab, at or shortly before surgery. The sequence derives from an adult with non-small cell lung cancer. CDR3 amino acids: CASSDAQGANTGELFF. The CDR3 nucleotides are TGTGCCAGCAGCGACGCGCAGGGGGCGAACACCGGGGAGCTGTTTTTT.